This T cell receptor beta chain stems from a study of cytomegalovirus exposure and HLA in healthy donors. About the research overall: Genetic ancestry analysis placed around 76% of the 350 to 500 donors that were genotyped in the Caucasian-associated cluster.

PCR employed 60 Vbeta and 13 Jbeta primers. The protocol was immunoSEQ multiplex PCR, while the TCRdb copy is restricted to in-frame clones and leaves out a portion. The data contain 95,000 to 150,000 clones, 65% to 80% of them seen just once; the ten biggest clones take up under 7%. This CDR3 spans 14 amino acids. Looked up from germline, CDR1 is SEHNR and CDR2 is FQNEAQ (reference sequence). V shed 8 bases and J shed 0 bases, with 12 bases lying between them. The TCR originated in a man between 18 and 35 years old in good health and CMV-seropositive. Source material: PBMCs. The gene calls are TRBV7-9 and TRBJ2-3; D gene unclear. Here the CDR3 DNA reads TGTGCCAGCCTCCAATCTACTAGCACAGATACGCAGTATTTT. Amino acids: CASLQSTSTDTQYF.